These 8 T cell receptor beta chains were all obtained from the same sample, sequenced in a study of cytomegalovirus exposure and HLA in healthy donors. 13 Jbeta primers and 60 Vbeta primers were used for the PCR. Generated by immunoSEQ multiplex PCR, the TCRdb table keeps only in-frame clones and is missing some. The sample contains about 190,000 clones, around 81% of which appear only once. Sequencing was done on a sample of PBMCs. The receptors derive from a young man in good health and CMV-seronegative.

The gene calls are TRBV5-6 and TRBJ1-5; 9 bases match TRBD1. Trimming at V came to 4 bases and at J to 1 base, leaving 6 bases not matched to a gene. The germline CDR1 and CDR2 sequences are SGHDT and YYEEEE. CDR3 length equals 16 residues. CDR3 sequence: CASSLGTGWSNQPQHF. The CDR3 nucleotides read TGTGCCAGCAGCCTCGGGACAGGGTGGAGCAATCAGCCCCAGCATTTT.

This chain links TRBV10-3 with TRBJ2-2, with D tentatively TRBD1 (5 bases). V dropped 2 bases and J dropped 6 bases, with 10 bases sitting between them. CDR3 length: 14 amino acids. In germline, CDR1 is ENHRY, CDR2 SYGVKD. The CDR3 is CAISERGMAGELFF. The CDR3 DNA reads as TGTGCCATCAGTGAGAGGGGTATGGCCGGGGAGCTGTTTTTT.

Notes on this clone: One end of the junction does not line up with germline, which may come from a read error. The chain has TRBV7-3 and TRBJ2-2, with 11 positions matching TRBD2. Germline values: CDR1 SGHTA, CDR2 FQGTGA. The CDR3 is made up of 17 amino acids. CDR3 nucleotide sequence: TGTGCCAGCAGCTTCTCGGGACTAGCGGCTAACACCGGGGAGCCGTTTTTT. This sequence encodes CASSFSGLAANTGEPFF.

The chain combines TRBV7-9 with TRBJ2-7; TRBD1 is a possible D gene (6 bases). The germline V and J ends were trimmed by 4 bases and 3 bases, with 7 bases remaining between them. This CDR3 comprises 12 residues. From germline, CDR1 is SEHNR and CDR2 FQNEAQ (reference sequence). The CDR3 nucleotides are TGTGCCAGCAGCTCAGGGGACTACGAGCAGTACTTC. Its translation is CASSSGDYEQYF.

The CDR3 DNA is TGTGCCAGCAGGCCGGACAGTGTTAACTATGGCTACACCTTC. This translates into CASRPDSVNYGYTF. The rearrangement joins TRBV2 to TRBJ1-2; TRBD1 might be the D (6 bases). The V end lost 6 bases, the J end lost 1 base, and 12 bases lay between the germline ends. Germline V CDR1 and CDR2: SNHLY, FYNNEI. This CDR3 comprises 14 residues.

The chain recombines TRBV10-1 with TRBJ2-3; TRBD2 aligns across 7 bases. This CDR3 has 15 amino acids. Trimming cost V 3 bases and J 4 bases; bases outside gene matches: 7. Germline-derived CDR1 and CDR2 are WNHNN and SYGVQD (reference sequence). The CDR3 bases are TGCGCCAGCAGTGAAGAGCGGGGAGGCCCAGATACGCAGTATTTT. Protein sequence: CASSEERGGPDTQYF.

The chain combines TRBV6-6 with TRBJ1-1, with 7 bases matching TRBD1. The CDR3 is 14 amino acids. The V and J ends lost 5 bases and 4 bases, in that order; junction bases with no gene match: 7. Germline-derived CDR1 and CDR2 are MNHNY and SVGAGI (reference sequence). This chain's CDR3 is CASSQQGFRTEAFF. CDR3 nucleotides: TGTGCCAGCAGTCAACAGGGGTTCCGCACTGAAGCTTTCTTT.

The rearrangement joins TRBV19 to TRBJ2-7, with TRBD2 identical over 7 bases. CDR1 LNHDA and CDR2 SQIVND come from the germline V gene (reference sequence). CDR3 length: 12 amino acids. With 6 bases clipped from V and 3 bases from J, the junction kept 2 bases outside the gene matches. CDR3 protein: CASSGGGYEQYF. The CDR3 nucleotides are TGTGCCAGTAGCGGCGGGGGCTACGAGCAGTACTTC.